Listed below are T cell receptor beta chains from one sample, sequenced in a study of Ad26.COV2.S vaccination and SARS-CoV-2 variants. Only in-frame clones appear in the TCRdb table, and some are missing; sequencing was by immunoSEQ multiplex PCR. The sample has about 350,000 clones, less than 90% seen once; the top ten hold about 10%. This material consisted of peripheral blood, taken in a trial of Ad26.COV2.S vaccine versus placebo. The receptors were sampled from a person aged 18 to 65 who received the Ad26.COV2.S COVID-19 vaccine or a placebo. Each CDR3 is given with its conserved first and last residue. The D gene is left open where the match is weak. Expanded clones are given a class, and other clones once, few, many or no size at all.

once	TRBV6-2/TRBV6-3	TRBD2	TRBJ2-4	CASSYQRSGVKNIQYF	TGTGCCAGCAGTTACCAGCGTAGCGGGGTAAAAAACATTCAGTACTTC
-	TRBV5-6	-	TRBJ1-1	CASSRRVLNTEAFF	TGTGCCAGCAGCCGCAGGGTTTTGAACACTGAAGCTTTCTTT
-	TRBV2	TRBD2	TRBJ2-5	CASSDRGGQETQYF	TGTGCCAGCAGTGACCGGGGGGGACAAGAGACCCAGTACTTC
-	TRBV27	TRBD1	TRBJ1-6	CASPAGTGLNIGSPLHF	TGTGCCAGCCCCGCTGGGACAGGCCTAAATATCGGTTCACCCCTCCACTTT
-	TRBV7-2	-	TRBJ1-2	CASSSSRGNYGYTF	TGTGCCAGCAGCTCCTCCAGGGGCAACTATGGCTACACCTTC
-	TRBV7-9	-	TRBJ1-1	CASFGEMNTEAFF	TGTGCCAGCTTCGGTGAGATGAACACTGAAGCTTTCTTT
-	TRBV6-6	-	TRBJ2-5	CASLGSNQETQYF	TGTGCCAGCCTAGGGTCCAACCAAGAGACCCAGTACTTC
once	TRBV6-2/TRBV6-3	-	TRBJ1-1	CASSLRGGANTEAFF	TGTGCCAGCAGTCTCCGGGGGGGTGCGAACACTGAAGCTTTCTTT
once	TRBV28	-	TRBJ2-7	CASSRGPSGQLNSYEQYF	TGTGCCAGCAGCCGAGGGCCCTCCGGACAGTTAAACTCCTACGAGCAGTACTTC
-	TRBV12-3/TRBV12-4	-	TRBJ1-5	CASSLGERQPQHF	TGTGCCAGCAGTTTAGGCGAGAGGCAGCCCCAGCATTTT
-	TRBV4-3	TRBD1	TRBJ2-7	CASSQDRGHYEQYF	TGCGCCAGCAGCCAGGACAGGGGCCACTACGAGCAGTACTTC
-	TRBV27	-	TRBJ2-7	CASTIRAVGPYEQYF	TGTGCCAGCACCATACGGGCAGTAGGACCCTACGAGCAGTACTTC
-	TRBV7-9	TRBD2	TRBJ2-1	CASSTRLAGEVGNEQFF	TGTGCCAGCAGCACCCGACTAGCGGGCGAGGTAGGGAATGAGCAGTTCTTC
-	TRBV6-4	-	TRBJ1-1	CASRAYTNTEAFF	TGTGCCAGCAGAGCTTACACGAACACTGAAGCTTTCTTT
-	TRBV19	TRBD2	TRBJ2-1	CASTGSGAGHEQFF	TGTGCCAGTACCGGTAGCGGGGCTGGGCATGAGCAGTTCTTC
-	TRBV19	TRBD1	TRBJ2-2	CASRTGGDLGTGELFF	TGTGCCAGTAGGACAGGGGGCGATTTGGGGACCGGGGAGCTGTTTTTT
-	TRBV7-8	TRBD1	TRBJ1-5	CASSRWTGSEGPQHF	TGTGCCAGCAGCCGATGGACAGGGTCCGAGGGGCCCCAGCATTTT
-	TRBV24-1	TRBD1	TRBJ2-7	CATSEMDRDLPPKVSYEQYF	TGTGCCACCTCAGAGATGGACAGGGATTTGCCTCCCAAGGTCTCCTACGAGCAGTACTTC
-	TRBV3-1/TRBV3-2	-	TRBJ2-3	CASSHGLITDTQYF	TGTGCCAGCAGCCACGGACTAATCACAGATACGCAGTATTTT
-	TRBV19	-	TRBJ2-2	CASRRVPGELFF	TGTGCCAGTAGAAGGGTTCCCGGGGAGCTGTTTTTT
-	TRBV12-3/TRBV12-4	-	TRBJ1-5	CASSLGGPQHF	TGTGCCAGCAGTTTAGGGGGGCCCCAGCATTTT
few	TRBV4-2	-	TRBJ2-2	CASSHTQLENTGELFF	TGTGCCAGCAGCCATACGCAACTAGAGAACACCGGGGAGCTGTTTTTT
-	TRBV3-1/TRBV3-2	-	TRBJ2-1	CASSQTKYEQFF	TGTGCCAGCAGCCAGACTAAATATGAGCAGTTCTTC
-	TRBV6-5	-	TRBJ1-1	CASRRNSEAFF	TGTGCCAGCAGGAGGAATTCTGAAGCTTTCTTT
-	TRBV6-5	-	TRBJ2-3	CASSEGWADTQYF	TGTGCCAGCAGCGAGGGGTGGGCAGATACGCAGTATTTT
-	TRBV10-3	TRBD2	TRBJ2-1	CAIYSPSGSGNEQFF	TGTGCCATCTATTCCCCTAGCGGGAGTGGGAATGAGCAGTTCTTC
-	TRBV2	-	TRBJ1-4	CASSGTENEKLFF	TGTGCCAGCAGCGGGACCGAGAATGAAAAACTGTTTTTT